This T cell receptor beta chain was documented in a study of CD8 T cells in ankylosing spondylitis. TCRdb used MiXCR to reprocess the 5' RACE reads, holding one entry per CDR3 protein. The sample shows 210,000 or so distinct CDR3 sequences, 8% to 9% of them seen only once. This clonotype appeared many times. This receptor was taken from a female donor with ankylosing spondylitis or in good health (not recorded which). Sequencing input: blood, either unsorted or a sorted T cell fraction (not recorded which).

CDR3 coding DNA: TGCAGTGCTAGCATTAGCGGGAGCGATGAGCAGTTCTTC. It yields the protein CSASISGSDEQFF. The V and J genes are TRBV20-1 and TRBJ2-1; 9 bases map to TRBD2. Germline CDR1 reads DFQATT; CDR2 reads SNEGSKA (reference sequence). J lost 8 bases, V lost 3 bases, and 5 bases had no gene match. The CDR3 runs to 13 residues.